Presented here are 17 T cell receptor beta chains from one specimen sequenced in a study of metastatic and nonmetastatic thyroid tumors. TCRdb re-called the PCR reads via MiXCR. There are thousands of clones in the sample; around 30% occur only once, and about 43% lies in the top ten. All patients were untreated before thyroid surgery. The specimen was tumor tissue. These receptors came from a male donor with papillary thyroid cancer or a benign thyroid nodule (not recorded which). Some clones in this sample may be carry-over from other donors' samples.

This chain links TRBV6-5 with TRBJ1-4; 7 bases map to TRBD1. The CDR3 is 15 residues long. Germline CDR1 reads MNHEY; CDR2 reads SVGAGI. V shed 6 bases, J shed 7 bases, and the junction held 11 bases outside the gene matches. This CDR3 is CASRLTDRDGEKLFF. CDR3 sequence (DNA): TGTGCCAGCAGATTAACCGACAGGGACGGTGAAAAACTGTTTTTT.

This chain connects TRBV4-2 to TRBJ2-1, with 10 bases aligning to TRBD1. Germline CDR1 reads LGHNA; CDR2 reads YNFKEQ. V was pared by 1 base and J by 8 bases, with 8 bases of the junction left unmatched. This CDR3 comprises 16 residues. DNA of the CDR3: TGTGCCAGCAGCCAAGTTTCGGGACAGGGGCTACATGAGCAGTTCTTC. It specifies CASSQVSGQGLHEQFF.

There are a few counts of this clone. This sequence joins TRBV12-3 or TRBV12-4 and TRBJ1-5; perhaps TRBD1 as D (6 bases). The V end was cut by 1 base, the J end by 0 bases, with 13 bases between. The CDR3 has 17 residues. This CDR3 is CASSLGSGVLSNQPQHF. For the CDR3, the DNA is TGTGCCAGCAGTTTAGGGTCAGGGGTCCTTAGCAATCAGCCCCAGCATTTT.

The chain links TRBV11-2 to TRBJ1-2, with D unclear. The CDR3 sequence is 13 residues long. Germline V gene sequence: CDR1 SGHAT, CDR2 FQNNGV. Trimming removed 5 bases at V and 7 bases at J, with 14 bases between. The CDR3 loop is CASSATQEGGYTF. CDR3 coding DNA: TGTGCCAGCAGCGCTACCCAGGAGGGTGGCTACACCTTC.

This clone was picked up a small number of times. The V gene is TRBV2, the J gene TRBJ1-6, with D maybe TRBD1 (6 bases). With 10 bases removed from V and 5 bases from J, the gap between germline ends came to 21 bases. The CDR3 length is 16 residues. Germline V gene data show CDR1 as SNHLY and CDR2 as FYNNEI. CDR3 coding DNA: TGTGCCACCGAAGGGTGGGACCCAGGGGATAATTCACCCCTCCACTTT. Protein: CATEGWDPGDNSPLHF.

This clone has a handful of counts. The J gene is TRBJ1-3, the V gene TRBV6-1; 9 bases fit TRBD1. With 6 bases clipped from V and 2 bases from J, the junction kept 8 bases outside the gene matches. This CDR3 comprises 16 residues. Germline loops: CDR1 MNHNS, CDR2 SASEGT. This CDR3 reads CASSRDRDSPGNTIYF. The CDR3 DNA reads TGTGCCAGCAGCCGGGACAGGGACTCACCTGGAAACACCATATATTTT.

This clone appeared many times. V gene TRBV3-1 combines with J gene TRBJ2-2; D unclear. In germline, CDR1 is LGHDT, CDR2 YNNKEL (reference sequence). The CDR3 sequence is 12 residues long. V shed 3 bases and J shed 7 bases, with 6 bases lying between them. CDR3 protein: CASSHLYGELFF. The CDR3 nucleotides read TGTGCCAGCAGCCACCTATACGGGGAGCTGTTTTTT.

The chain recombines TRBV20-1 with TRBJ2-5; D gene unclear. The CDR3 length is 11 residues. Per the germline V gene, CDR1 is DFQATT and CDR2 is SNEGSKA (reference sequence). Trimming took off 2 bases at V and 2 bases at J, with 3 bases between the two ends. This chain's CDR3 is CSARLQETQYF. The CDR3, as DNA: TGCAGTGCTAGACTTCAAGAGACCCAGTACTTC.

This clone was counted a few times. This chain joins TRBV27 and TRBJ1-2; D may be TRBD1 (6 bases). The CDR3 contains 13 residues. V was clipped by 4 bases and J by 6 bases, with 12 bases between them. The germline V gene encodes CDR1 MNHEY and CDR2 SMNVEV (reference sequence). This CDR3 is CASSSQQGDGYTF. The CDR3 nucleotides read TGTGCCAGCAGTTCCCAACAGGGTGATGGCTACACCTTC.

This clone was counted ten times or more. This chain links TRBV5-1 with TRBJ2-3; 13 bases fit TRBD2. CDR1 SGHRS and CDR2 YFSETQ come from the germline V gene. This CDR3 has 17 amino acids. J gave up 1 base and V 0 bases, and 2 bases lay outside the gene matches. The CDR3 reads CASSLGLAGGRTDTQYF. The CDR3 nucleotides are TGCGCCAGCAGCTTGGGACTAGCGGGAGGTCGCACAGATACGCAGTATTTT.

V usage is TRBV20-1 and J usage is TRBJ2-1; D remains unclear. The CDR3 has 15 amino acids. Deletions cut 0 bases from V and 7 bases from J, with 16 bases between. The germline V gene has CDR1 DFQATT and CDR2 SNEGSKA (reference sequence). As DNA, the CDR3 is TGCAGTGCTAGAGACCTCCAGGCACGGATAAATGAGCAGTTCTTC. This gives the protein CSARDLQARINEQFF.

This clone was observed many times. This chain joins TRBV29-1 and TRBJ2-7; D is ambiguous. CDR1 and CDR2 from the germline V gene are SQVTM and ANQGSEA. The CDR3 consists of 11 residues. V lost 6 bases, J lost 1 base, and 7 bases lay in between. CDR3 region: CSVGTSYEQYF. The CDR3, as DNA: TGCAGCGTAGGTACTTCCTACGAGCAGTACTTC.

The table lists this clone with a count of one. CDR3 amino acids: CASSTPGGYNEQFF. The CDR3 nucleotides read TGTGCCAGCAGCACACCGGGGGGCTACAATGAGCAGTTCTTC. J is TRBJ2-1 and V is TRBV7-6, with 7 bases that match TRBD2. The CDR3 contains 14 residues. V trimming: 5 bases; J trimming: 3 bases; junction bases outside the gene matches: 4. In germline, CDR1 is SGHVS, CDR2 FNYEAQ.

This clone rates as medium-sized (0.01 to 0.1%). The J gene is TRBJ1-5, the V gene TRBV12-3 or TRBV12-4, with a possible D match to TRBD1 (5 bases). The CDR3 is 13 amino acids. V lost 6 bases and J lost 5, with 11 bases in between. The CDR3 nucleotides are TGTGCCAGCAGGGGGCGGTGGGATCAGCCCCAGCATTTT. This translates into CASRGRWDQPQHF.

J is TRBJ2-7 and V is TRBV5-1, with D uncertain. The V gene lost 3 bases and the J gene lost 0 bases, with 7 bases spanning the gap. This CDR3 has 13 residues. Germline V CDR1 and CDR2: SGHRS, YFSETQ. The CDR3, as DNA: TGCGCCAGCAGCTGGGCAGGCTCCTACGAGCAGTACTTC. This sequence encodes CASSWAGSYEQYF.

The chain couples TRBV19 to TRBJ2-6, with 7 positions matching TRBD1. Germline V gene lookup returns CDR1 LNHDA and CDR2 SQIVND (reference sequence). This CDR3 is built from 17 residues. Trimming took 2 bases from V and 1 from J; bases not matched to a gene: 5. CDR3 in DNA: TGTGCCAGTAGTATAAAGGGACAGATTTCTGGGGCCAACGTCCTGACTTTC. It specifies CASSIKGQISGANVLTF.

The gene calls are TRBV12-3 or TRBV12-4 and TRBJ2-7; no definite D call. The CDR3 consists of 11 residues. Trimming left V 5 bases short and J 1 base short, with 3 bases between. CDR3 sequence reads: CASSGSYEQYF. Written as DNA, the CDR3 is TGTGCCAGCAGTGGTTCCTACGAGCAGTACTTC.